This entry is about one TCR beta chain. Its specificity is not known. Sequencing was performed with immunoSEQ multiplex PCR; in TCRdb, only in-frame clones are kept and a portion is missing. The repertoire holds some 80,000 clones, roughly nine tenths seen once, with around 3.2% in the top ten. The CDR3 totals 12 residues. Trimming left V 3 bases short and J 5 bases short, with 7 bases between. The germline CDR1 and CDR2 sequences are MDHEN and SYDVKM. This entry is derived from a study of T cell responses to AZD1222 COVID-19 vaccine. Overall study results and limits: Seropositive at baseline were only a handful of AZD1222 recipients.

The rearrangement uses TRBV28 and TRBJ1-1; D ambiguous. Sequencing was performed on peripheral blood, taken 28 days after the second AZD1222 dose. The TCR was taken from an adult who received the AZD1222 COVID-19 vaccine. CDR3 in amino acids: CASSFFQTEAFF. The DNA of the CDR3 is TGTGCCAGCAGTTTTTTCCAGACTGAAGCTTTCTTT.